Sequencing of this TCR beta chain was carried out in a study of T cell changes during pregnancy in multiple sclerosis (dated by TCRdb to between 2018 and 2020). Describing the broader study: In women with multiple sclerosis, the researchers looked at how the T cell repertoire shifted as pregnancy progressed.

With regard to this clone: Its antigen remains undetermined. No base quality information exists; no much larger clone differs at one position.

The CDR3 starts with the cysteine, ends with the phenylalanine, and has 12 residues. Only the CDR3 portion is preserved as DNA: 36 bases, with reading frame beginning at the first base. CDR1 and CDR2, looked up from the germline V gene (reference sequence), are MNHEY and SMNVEV. The V and J ends are trimmed by 7 bases and 8 bases, leaving 12 bases between them. Libraries were constructed by the immunoSEQ multiplex PCR assay. The source is immuneACCESS, and TCRdb retained only in-frame sequences with V and J called. Part of the clones is not carried over; for the studies checked, unresolved V genes explain less than half of this, and the remainder is unexplained. The sample table lists approximately 80,000 clones, roughly 93% of them with a count of one. The ten largest account for 2.5% of the sample.

The rearranged chain carries TRBV27 and TRBJ1-3; the D gene cannot be named for sure. The receptor was isolated from a female donor with multiple sclerosis, enrolled in a pregnancy study. Source: peripheral blood, taken in the third trimester of pregnancy. The CDR3 corresponds to CASIRVADTIYF. At the DNA level, the sequence is TGTGCCAGCATCCGAGTCGCGGACACCATATATTTT.